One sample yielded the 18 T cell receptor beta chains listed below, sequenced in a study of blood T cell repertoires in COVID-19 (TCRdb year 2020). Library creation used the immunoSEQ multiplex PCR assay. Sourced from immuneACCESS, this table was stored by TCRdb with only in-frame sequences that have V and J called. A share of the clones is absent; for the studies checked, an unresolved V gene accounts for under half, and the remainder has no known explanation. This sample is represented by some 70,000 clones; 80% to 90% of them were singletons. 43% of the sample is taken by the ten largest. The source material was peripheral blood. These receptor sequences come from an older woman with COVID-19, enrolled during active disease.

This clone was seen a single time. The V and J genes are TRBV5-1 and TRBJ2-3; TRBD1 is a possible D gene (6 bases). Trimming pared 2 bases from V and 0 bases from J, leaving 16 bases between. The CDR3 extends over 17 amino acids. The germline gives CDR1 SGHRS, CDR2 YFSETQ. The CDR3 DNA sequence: TGCGCCAGCAGCTTTGAACAGGGACCAATTAGCACAGATACGCAGTATTTT. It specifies CASSFEQGPISTDTQYF.

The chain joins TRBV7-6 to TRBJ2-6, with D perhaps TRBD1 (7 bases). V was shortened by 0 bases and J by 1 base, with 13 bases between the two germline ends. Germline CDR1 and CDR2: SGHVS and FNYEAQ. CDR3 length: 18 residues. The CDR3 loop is CASSLAGGGVSGANVLTF. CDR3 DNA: TGTGCCAGCAGCTTAGCAGGGGGCGGGGTGTCTGGGGCCAACGTCCTGACTTTC.

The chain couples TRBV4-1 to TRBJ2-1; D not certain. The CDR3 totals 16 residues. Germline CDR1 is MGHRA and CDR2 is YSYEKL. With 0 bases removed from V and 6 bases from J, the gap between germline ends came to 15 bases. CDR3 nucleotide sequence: TGCGCCAGCAGCCAAGATCGGAATAGCAGAGGCAATGAGCAGTTCTTC. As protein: CASSQDRNSRGNEQFF.

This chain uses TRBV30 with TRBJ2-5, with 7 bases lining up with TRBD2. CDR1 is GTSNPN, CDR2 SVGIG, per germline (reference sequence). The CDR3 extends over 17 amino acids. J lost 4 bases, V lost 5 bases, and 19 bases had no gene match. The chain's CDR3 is CAWDHLRRGRAGETQYF. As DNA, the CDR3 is TGTGCCTGGGATCACCTACGACGGGGGAGGGCTGGAGAGACCCAGTACTTC.

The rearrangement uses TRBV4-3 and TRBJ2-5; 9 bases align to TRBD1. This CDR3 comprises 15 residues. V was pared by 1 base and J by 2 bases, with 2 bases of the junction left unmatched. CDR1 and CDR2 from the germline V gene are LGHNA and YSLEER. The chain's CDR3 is CASSQGTGDQETQYF. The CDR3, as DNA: TGCGCCAGCAGCCAAGGGACAGGGGATCAAGAGACCCAGTACTTC.

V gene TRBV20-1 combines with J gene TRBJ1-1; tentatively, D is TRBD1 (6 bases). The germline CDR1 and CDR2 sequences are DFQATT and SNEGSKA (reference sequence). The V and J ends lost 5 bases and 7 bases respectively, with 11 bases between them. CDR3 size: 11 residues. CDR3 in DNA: TGCAGTGCTTGGGGGGGCGATGAAGCTTTCTTT. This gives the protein CSAWGGDEAFF.

The CDR3 sequence is CASSPDRDSPLHF. The CDR3 coding sequence is TGTGCCAGCAGTCCGGACAGGGACTCACCCCTCCACTTT. The chain carries TRBV28 and TRBJ1-6; 8 bases are a match to TRBD1. V shed 5 bases and J 10 bases; nucleotides not matched to a gene: 4. In germline, CDR1 is MDHEN, CDR2 SYDVKM. This CDR3 is 13 amino acids long.

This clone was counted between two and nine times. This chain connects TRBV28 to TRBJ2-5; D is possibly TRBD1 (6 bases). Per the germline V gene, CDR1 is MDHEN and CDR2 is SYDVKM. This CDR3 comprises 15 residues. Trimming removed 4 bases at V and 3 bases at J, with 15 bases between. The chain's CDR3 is CASSSPGTPEETQYF. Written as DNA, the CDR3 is TGTGCCAGCAGTTCCCCCGGGACACCAGAAGAGACCCAGTACTTC. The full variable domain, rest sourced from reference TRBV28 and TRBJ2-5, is DVKVTQSSRYLVKRTGEKVFLECVQDMDHENMFWYRQDPGLGLRLIYFSYDVKMKEKGDIPEGYSVSREKKERFSLILESASTNQTSMYLCASSSPGTPEETQYFGPGTRLLVL.

CDR3 loop: CASSYEGSGNTIYF. The CDR3 DNA reads as TGTGCCAGCAGTTACGAGGGCTCTGGAAACACCATATATTTT. This chain links TRBV6-5 with TRBJ1-3; D remains unclear. Germline V gives CDR1 MNHEY, CDR2 SVGAGI. The CDR3 spans 14 residues. V shed 2 bases and J shed 0 bases, with 5 bases lying between them.

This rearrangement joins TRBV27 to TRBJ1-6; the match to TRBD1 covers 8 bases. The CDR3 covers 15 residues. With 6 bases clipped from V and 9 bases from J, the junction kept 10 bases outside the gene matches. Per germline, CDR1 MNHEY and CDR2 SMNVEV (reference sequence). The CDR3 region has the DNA TGTGCCAGCAGCACCTTTGACAGGGGAGTTTCACCCCTCCACTTT. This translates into CASSTFDRGVSPLHF.

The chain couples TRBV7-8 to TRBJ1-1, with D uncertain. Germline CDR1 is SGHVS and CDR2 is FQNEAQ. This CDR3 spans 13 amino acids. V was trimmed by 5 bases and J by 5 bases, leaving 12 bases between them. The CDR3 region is CASSGPRGTEAFF. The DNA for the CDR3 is TGTGCCAGCAGCGGGCCTCGAGGGACTGAAGCTTTCTTT.

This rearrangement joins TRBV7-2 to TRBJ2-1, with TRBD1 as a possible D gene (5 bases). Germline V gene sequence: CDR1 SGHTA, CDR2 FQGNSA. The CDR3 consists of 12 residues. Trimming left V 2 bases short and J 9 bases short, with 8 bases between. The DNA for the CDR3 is TGTGCCAGCAGCTTACAGGGATTTGAGCAGTTCTTC. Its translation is CASSLQGFEQFF.

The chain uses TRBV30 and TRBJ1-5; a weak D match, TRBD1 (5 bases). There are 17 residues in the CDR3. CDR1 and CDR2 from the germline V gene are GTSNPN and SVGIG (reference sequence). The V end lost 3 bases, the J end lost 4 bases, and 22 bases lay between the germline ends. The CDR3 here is CAWRRRGGGSENQPQHF. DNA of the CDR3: TGTGCCTGGAGGCGAAGGGGAGGAGGGTCAGAGAATCAGCCCCAGCATTTT.

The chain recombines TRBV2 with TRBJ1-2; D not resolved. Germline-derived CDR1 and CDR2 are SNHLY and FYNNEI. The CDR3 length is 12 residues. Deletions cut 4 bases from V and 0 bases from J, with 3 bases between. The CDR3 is CASSASNYGYTF. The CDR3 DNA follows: TGTGCCAGCAGTGCGTCTAACTATGGCTACACCTTC.

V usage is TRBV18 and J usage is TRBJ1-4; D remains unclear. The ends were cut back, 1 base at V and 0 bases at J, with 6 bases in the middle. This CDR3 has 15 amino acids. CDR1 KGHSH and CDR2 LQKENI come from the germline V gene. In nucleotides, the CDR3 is TGTGCCAGCTCACCACTTAGTGCAACTAATGAAAAACTGTTTTTT. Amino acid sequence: CASSPLSATNEKLFF.

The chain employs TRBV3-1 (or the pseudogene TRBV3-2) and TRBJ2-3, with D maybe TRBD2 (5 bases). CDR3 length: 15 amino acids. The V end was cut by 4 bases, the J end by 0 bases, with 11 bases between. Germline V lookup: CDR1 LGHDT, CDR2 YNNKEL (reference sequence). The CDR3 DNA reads TGTGCCAGCAGCCCCAACGGCGGGAGCACAGATACGCAGTATTTT. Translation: CASSPNGGSTDTQYF.

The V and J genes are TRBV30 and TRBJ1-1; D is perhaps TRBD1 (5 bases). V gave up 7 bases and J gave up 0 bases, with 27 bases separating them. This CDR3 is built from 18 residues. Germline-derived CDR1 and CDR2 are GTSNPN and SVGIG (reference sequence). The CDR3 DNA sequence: TGTGCCTATGCACAGGCTCCTAAAGATGTAGTCATGAACACTGAAGCTTTCTTT. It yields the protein CAYAQAPKDVVMNTEAFF.

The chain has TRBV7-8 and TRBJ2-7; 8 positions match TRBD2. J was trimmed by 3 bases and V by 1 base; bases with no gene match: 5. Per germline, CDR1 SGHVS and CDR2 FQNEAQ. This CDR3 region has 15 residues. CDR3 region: CASSLDGGGGYEQYF. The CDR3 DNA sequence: TGTGCCAGCAGCTTAGACGGGGGGGGCGGCTACGAGCAGTACTTC.